The 3 T cell receptor beta chains presented below share a single source sample, sequenced in a study of blood T cell repertoires in COVID-19. Sequencing was performed with immunoSEQ multiplex PCR; in TCRdb, only in-frame clones are kept and a portion is missing. Here the sample spans approximately 300,000 clones, roughly nine tenths being singletons. Material for sequencing was PBMCs or T cells enriched from blood (not recorded which). The source of these receptors is a woman younger than 45 who had recovered from COVID-19.

The gene calls are TRBV27 and TRBJ1-2, with D tentatively TRBD1 (5 bases). Trimming removed 6 bases at V and 6 bases at J, with 17 bases between. This CDR3 comprises 14 residues. Looked up from germline, CDR1 is MNHEY and CDR2 is SMNVEV (reference sequence). CDR3 protein: CASRRGDREDGYTF. CDR3 coding DNA: TGTGCCAGCAGACGTGGGGACCGGGAGGATGGCTACACCTTC.

The gene calls are TRBV6-1 and TRBJ2-7; D remains ambiguous. CDR3 size: 13 residues. Germline V gene data show CDR1 as MNHNS and CDR2 as SASEGT. V dropped 3 bases and J dropped 5 bases, with 11 bases sitting between them. The CDR3 nucleotides are TGTGCCAGCAGTGAGCCAAACTCGGACGAGCAGTACTTC. It yields the protein CASSEPNSDEQYF.

V is TRBV5-1 and J is TRBJ1-1; 7 nucleotides line up with TRBD1. CDR1 is SGHRS and CDR2 is YFSETQ in the germline V gene. After removal of 4 bases from V and 3 bases from J, the junction contained 9 bases not matched to a gene. The CDR3 consists of 15 residues. The CDR3 reads CASSGGTAMHTEAFF. In nucleotides, the CDR3 is TGCGCCAGCAGCGGGGGGACAGCCATGCACACTGAAGCTTTCTTT. Variable domain in full (rest from reference TRBV5-1 and TRBJ1-1): KAGVTQTPRYLIKTRGQQVTLSCSPISGHRSVSWYQQTPGQGLQFLFEYFSETQRNKGNFPGRFSGRQFSNSRSEMNVSTLELGDSALYLCASSGGTAMHTEAFFGQGTRLTVV.